Below, 13 T cell receptor beta chains from the same sample are listed, as sequenced in a study of blood T cells in healthy people across ages. A second PCR, run for roughly 7 to 11 cycles, used a sample-barcoded 5' primer plus a J-beta primer mix. TCRdb redid the calling of the 5' RACE reads with MiXCR, one entry per CDR3 protein. The sample consists of 850,000 to 1,100,000 distinct CDR3 sequences, around two fifths of them appearing once. The sample comprised blood. These receptors originate from a man aged 18 to 29 in good health.

A single count supports this clonotype. The CDR3 nucleotides read TGTGCCAGCAGCTTAGCCTGGCGGAGGCCTTATTACCAAGAGACCCAGTACTTC. Translating gives CASSLAWRRPYYQETQYF. The rearrangement uses TRBV7-8 and TRBJ2-5, with TRBD2 as a possible D gene (5 bases). The V end lost 0 bases, the J end lost 0 bases, and 17 bases lay between the germline ends. CDR3 length: 18 residues. Germline V gene lookup returns CDR1 SGHVS and CDR2 FQNEAQ.

This clonotype has just a few counts. At one end, the junction sequence differs from germline, possibly due to a read error. V and J are TRBV2 and TRBJ1-1, with unresolved D. The CDR3 has 11 amino acids. The germline V gene encodes CDR1 SNHLY and CDR2 FYNNEI. CDR3 nucleotide sequence: TGTGCCAGCAGCGAAGACCGTCGGGCTTTCTTT. Its protein product is CASSEDRRAFF.

This clonotype has only a few counts. The chain joins TRBV12-3 or TRBV12-4 to TRBJ2-5, with unresolved D. The length of the CDR3 is 14 residues. V was cut by 1 base and J by 7 bases, with 13 bases left in between. The CDR3 loop reads CASSLELTSGTQYF. The CDR3 bases are TGTGCCAGCAGTTTAGAGCTAACCTCAGGGACCCAGTACTTC.

This clonotype was detected only a few times. The chain has TRBV19 and TRBJ1-1; perhaps TRBD1 as D (5 bases). Deletions cut 10 bases from V and 4 bases from J, with 10 bases between. Germline assignment: CDR1 LNHDA and CDR2 SQIVND (reference sequence). The CDR3 length is 11 residues. The DNA of the CDR3 is TGTGCCATTAGGAGGGGCACTGAAGCTTTCTTT. This gives the protein CAIRRGTEAFF.

This clonotype turned up a few times. J is TRBJ2-1 and V is TRBV6-2 or TRBV6-3; D unresolved. The germline V gene encodes CDR1 MNHEY and CDR2 SVGEGT. This CDR3 contains 13 residues. Trimming shortened V by 4 bases and J by 5 bases, and 9 bases separated the two germline ends. The CDR3 is CASSWLLHNEQFF. The DNA of the CDR3 is TGTGCCAGCAGTTGGCTACTCCACAATGAGCAGTTCTTC.

The rearrangement links TRBV6-1 to TRBJ2-1; 7 nucleotides line up with TRBD1. CDR3 length: 14 residues. Germline lookup yields CDR1 MNHNS and CDR2 SASEGT. The junction had 9 bases not matched to a gene; V was cut back by 0 bases and J by 13 bases. CDR3 amino acids: CASSEAAGQEFQFF. The CDR3 DNA reads TGTGCCAGCAGTGAAGCGGCTGGACAGGAGTTCCAGTTCTTC.

The rearrangement uses TRBV5-1 and TRBJ1-1; 8 nucleotides line up with TRBD1. The CDR3 totals 14 residues. In germline, CDR1 is SGHRS, CDR2 YFSETQ. V gave up 2 bases and J gave up 7 bases; unmatched junction bases: 7. CDR3 in DNA: TGCGCCAGCAGCTTTTTTCAGGGGGCGGTTGAAGCTTTCTTT. This sequence encodes CASSFFQGAVEAFF.

This clonotype turned up a few times. The genes are TRBV6-5 and TRBJ2-7; 7 bases line up with TRBD1. CDR1 is MNHEY and CDR2 is SVGAGI in the germline V gene. The CDR3 runs 12 residues. V was pared by 7 bases and J by 5 bases, with 5 bases of the junction left unmatched. DNA of the CDR3: TGTGCCAGCACCCGACAGGGCGACGAGCAGTACTTC. This encodes CASTRQGDEQYF.

This clonotype has only a few counts. The chain is built from TRBV6-2 or TRBV6-3 and TRBJ1-1; possible D gene TRBD1, 6 bases. The CDR3 spans 13 residues. The germline gives CDR1 MNHEY, CDR2 SVGEGT. Trimming removed 5 bases at V and 7 bases at J, with 14 bases between. The CDR3 region is CASSTGIEVEAFF. The DNA of the CDR3 is TGTGCCAGCAGTACAGGGATCGAAGTTGAAGCTTTCTTT.

This clonotype was seen a few times. V gene TRBV9 combines with J gene TRBJ1-1; perhaps TRBD1 as D (6 bases). Germline-derived CDR1 and CDR2 are SGDLS and YYNGEE. The CDR3 loop spans 15 amino acids. Trimming pared 0 bases from V and 1 base from J, leaving 10 bases between. As DNA, the CDR3 is TGTGCCAGCAGCGTAGTTCCCAGGGGGAACACTGAAGCTTTCTTT. Amino acid sequence: CASSVVPRGNTEAFF.

The table lists this clonotype with a few counts. J is TRBJ2-5 and V is TRBV4-3, with a weak D call TRBD2 (5 bases). Germline V lookup: CDR1 LGHNA, CDR2 YSLEER. The CDR3 runs 13 residues. With 5 bases removed from V and 5 bases from J, the gap between germline ends came to 12 bases. This chain's CDR3 is CASSASMLETQYF. The CDR3 nucleotides are TGCGCCAGCAGCGCTAGCATGTTGGAGACCCAGTACTTC.

There are a few counts of this clonotype. The rearrangement joins TRBV12-3 or TRBV12-4 to TRBJ1-2, with 7 bases lining up with TRBD1. The CDR3 has 16 residues. V gave up 6 bases and J gave up 4 bases; unmatched junction bases: 14. The CDR3 is CASSPTGTALGYGYTF. In DNA, the CDR3 is TGTGCCAGCAGCCCCACCGGGACAGCTCTTGGCTATGGCTACACCTTC.

V gene TRBV6-2 or TRBV6-3 combines with J gene TRBJ1-2, with D possibly being TRBD1 (6 bases). Trimming shortened V by 0 bases and J by 6 bases, and 11 bases separated the two germline ends. Germline assignment: CDR1 MNHEY and CDR2 SVGEGT. CDR3 length: 14 residues. CDR3 coding DNA: TGTGCCAGCAGTTACTCACAGGGCAGTGATGGCTACACCTTC. It specifies CASSYSQGSDGYTF.